This TCR beta chain came from a study of T cells in Graves' hyperthyroidism and ophthalmopathy. Amplified TCR beta CDR3 regions came from RNA transcripts. HTBI primers drove first-round RT-PCR of the TCR CDR3. TCRdb re-analysed the multiplex PCR reads in MiXCR, keeping a single row per CDR3 protein. The table lists 250,000 or so distinct CDR3 sequences, around 15% of them singletons. J gave up 4 bases and V 6 bases, and 3 bases lay outside the gene matches. The length of the CDR3 is 14 residues. Study-wide results and limits: Clonotypes that were expanded in thyroid above 0.001 mostly appeared in blood too.

This clonotype was detected ten times or more. Its specificity is not known. The TCR originated in a woman aged 45 to 65 with Graves' hyperthyroidism that later progressed to Graves' ophthalmopathy. The chain uses TRBV12-3 or TRBV12-4 and TRBJ1-6; the match to TRBD1 covers 7 bases. Sequenced material: blood. The CDR3 bases are TGTGCCAGCAGCCGGGACAGATATAATTCACCCCTCCACTTT. Translated, it gives CASSRDRYNSPLHF.